This is a list of T cell receptor beta chains from one sample in a study of OX40 agonist ivuxolimab in advanced cancers. TCRdb's table, derived via immunoSEQ multiplex PCR, lists solely in-frame clones and lacks some. This table holds over 25,000 clones, less than 80% found once. Sequencing was performed on CD4+ or CD8+ T cells sorted from blood, taken in a trial of the OX40 agonist ivuxolimab. These TCRs come from an adult with an advanced solid tumor such as melanoma, head and neck, liver or kidney cancer. Both conserved end residues are part of each CDR3. The D gene is left open where the match is weak. Rows may omit the clone size; those that give it use once, few, many or a size class.

>.|TRBV4-1|.|TRBJ2-1
CASSRGGAGNYNEQFF
TGCGCCAGCAGCCGAGGTGGGGCAGGGAACTACAATGAGCAGTTCTTC
>.|TRBV7-9|.|TRBJ2-1
CASSLTPYLSYNEQFF
TGTGCCAGCAGCTTAACTCCGTACCTCTCCTACAATGAGCAGTTCTTC
>TRBD1|TRBV7-3|.|TRBJ1-2
CASSLSFSDGTDYGYTF
TGTGCCAGCAGCTTAAGCTTTTCTGACGGGACAGACTATGGCTACACCTTC
>.|TRBV19|.|TRBJ2-1
CASSMPAGRRARTYNEQFF
TGTGCCAGTAGTATGCCGGCAGGGAGGAGGGCAAGAACCTACAATGAGCAGTTCTTC
>TRBD2|TRBV7-6|.|TRBJ2-1
CASSLTSGSHYNEQFF
TGTGCCAGCAGCTTGACTAGCGGGAGCCACTACAATGAGCAGTTCTTC
>.|TRBV15|once|TRBJ2-1
CATSRARRSDNEQFF
TGTGCCACCAGCAGAGCCAGGCGGTCGGACAATGAGCAGTTCTTC
>.|TRBV9|.|TRBJ1-4
CASSVGSGVPEKLFF
TGTGCCAGCAGCGTAGGATCAGGGGTCCCTGAAAAACTGTTTTTT
>TRBD1|TRBV7-3|few|TRBJ2-2
CASSSSGQGEAGELFF
TGTGCCAGCAGCTCATCGGGACAGGGGGAAGCCGGGGAGCTGTTTTTT
>.|TRBV5-6|.|TRBJ2-7
CASSLFSYEQYF
TGTGCCAGCAGCTTGTTCAGCTACGAGCAGTACTTC
>.|TRBV10-3|.|TRBJ2-7
CAISESSGSEQYF
TGTGCCATCAGTGAGTCGTCGGGTTCCGAGCAGTACTTC
>.|TRBV6-9|.|TRBJ1-2
CASSSSKGYTF
TGTGCCAGCAGTTCGTCGAAGGGCTACACCTTC
>.|TRBV29-1|.|TRBJ1-1
CSDGLRLDMNTEAFF
TGCAGCGATGGCTTGCGGCTTGACATGAACACTGAAGCTTTCTTT
>.|TRBV12-5|.|TRBJ1-5
CASAEGGVNQPQHF
TGTGCTAGTGCCGAAGGGGGGGTCAATCAGCCCCAGCATTTT
>.|TRBV4-1|.|TRBJ2-1
CASSHAGLANEQFF
TGCGCCAGCAGCCACGCGGGCCTAGCCAATGAGCAGTTCTTC
>.|TRBV9|.|TRBJ2-3
CASSVVGGPDTQYF
TGTGCCAGCAGCGTAGTTGGGGGGCCAGATACGCAGTATTTT
>.|TRBV29-1|.|TRBJ1-2
CSVPVTANYGYTF
TGCAGCGTCCCGGTGACAGCTAACTATGGCTACACCTTC
>.|TRBV11-2|.|TRBJ2-7
CASSLSSYEQYF
TGTGCCAGCAGCTTGAGCTCCTACGAGCAGTACTTC
>.|TRBV7-6|.|TRBJ1-6
CASSIDEEPYSPLHF
TGTGCCAGCAGCATAGATGAGGAGCCCTATTCACCCCTCCACTTT
>.|TRBV5-6|.|TRBJ2-7
CASSLGTGKFHEQYF
TGTGCCAGCAGCTTGGGTACAGGGAAGTTCCACGAGCAGTACTTC
>.|TRBV11-3|.|TRBJ2-7
CASSSYRESHEQYF
TGTGCCAGCAGCTCCTACCGGGAGTCCCACGAGCAGTACTTC
>.|TRBV4-1|.|TRBJ2-5
CASSPTGYPGVGETQYF
TGCGCCAGCAGCCCCACGGGCTATCCAGGGGTAGGAGAGACCCAGTACTTC
>.|TRBV6-1|.|TRBJ2-7
CASSEAHWTESSYEQYF
TGTGCCAGCAGTGAAGCGCACTGGACAGAGAGCTCCTACGAGCAGTACTTC
>TRBD1|TRBV27|.|TRBJ1-6
CASSLLETGTSPLHF
TGTGCCAGCAGTTTATTGGAGACAGGGACTTCACCCCTCCACTTT
>TRBD1|TRBV7-6|.|TRBJ2-1
CASSLRDRAHEQFF
TGTGCCAGCAGCTTACGGGACAGGGCCCATGAGCAGTTCTTC